The sample holds a few counts of the clone carrying this T cell receptor beta chain. What it binds is not known. Sequencing was performed with immunoSEQ multiplex PCR; in TCRdb, only in-frame clones are kept and a portion is missing. The sample has more than 850,000 clones; about 84% are singletons. Adults of Caucasian background living in Nashville, Tennessee made up all donors. The entry originates in a study of shared clonotypes between healthy human individuals. Germline V CDR1 and CDR2: LNHDA, SQIVND (reference sequence). The V and J ends lost 6 bases and 7 bases respectively, with 22 bases between them. The CDR3 is 16 amino acids. General study points: When compared with the clonotypes that were shared by all four sorted-subset donors, the non-shared clonotypes turned out to have lower generation probabilities.

The V and J genes are TRBV19 and TRBJ1-5, with D tentatively TRBD1 (5 bases). The clonotype was recovered from a man aged 18 to 29 in good health. Some clones in this sample may be carry-over from other donors' samples. The sequencing sample was made of memory CD4+ T cells from PBMCs. The subset: CD45RA-negative fraction. As DNA, the CDR3 is TGTGCCAGTAGCACCCGGGTTCCCGGGGCATGGCAGCCCCAGCATTTT. Its translation: CASSTRVPGAWQPQHF.